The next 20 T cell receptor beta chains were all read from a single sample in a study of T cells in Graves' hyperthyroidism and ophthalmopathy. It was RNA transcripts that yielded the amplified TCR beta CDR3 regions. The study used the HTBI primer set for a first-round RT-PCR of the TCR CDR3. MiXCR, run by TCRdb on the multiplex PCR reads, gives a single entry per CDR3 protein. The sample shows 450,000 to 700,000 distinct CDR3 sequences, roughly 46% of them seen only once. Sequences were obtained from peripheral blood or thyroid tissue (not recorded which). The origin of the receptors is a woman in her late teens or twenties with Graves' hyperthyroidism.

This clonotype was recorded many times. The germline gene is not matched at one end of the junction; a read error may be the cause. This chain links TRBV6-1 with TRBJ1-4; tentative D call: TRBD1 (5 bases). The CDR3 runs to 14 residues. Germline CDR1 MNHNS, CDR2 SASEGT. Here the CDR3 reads CATSETGGSEKLFF. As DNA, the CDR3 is TGTGCCACCAGTGAAACGGGGGGTTCCGAAAAACTGTTTTTT.

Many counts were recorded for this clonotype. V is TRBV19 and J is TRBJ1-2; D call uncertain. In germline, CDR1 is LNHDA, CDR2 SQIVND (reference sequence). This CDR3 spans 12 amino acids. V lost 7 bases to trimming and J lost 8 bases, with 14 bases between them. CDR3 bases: TGTGCCAGTACTCAAAACCGGGGAGGCTACACCTTC. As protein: CASTQNRGGYTF.

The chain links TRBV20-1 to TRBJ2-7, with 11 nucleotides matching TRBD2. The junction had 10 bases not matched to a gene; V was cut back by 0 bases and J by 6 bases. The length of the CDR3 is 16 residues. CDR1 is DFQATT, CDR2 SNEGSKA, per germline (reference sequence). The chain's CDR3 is CSARDPSSSGRFEQYF. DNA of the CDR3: TGCAGTGCTAGAGATCCGTCCTCTAGCGGGAGGTTCGAGCAGTACTTC.

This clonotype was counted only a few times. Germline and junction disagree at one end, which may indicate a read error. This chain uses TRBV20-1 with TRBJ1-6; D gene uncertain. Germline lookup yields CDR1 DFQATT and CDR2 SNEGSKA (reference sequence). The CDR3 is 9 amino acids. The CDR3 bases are TGCAGTGCTAGAGTACCCATCCACTTT. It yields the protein CSARVPIHF.

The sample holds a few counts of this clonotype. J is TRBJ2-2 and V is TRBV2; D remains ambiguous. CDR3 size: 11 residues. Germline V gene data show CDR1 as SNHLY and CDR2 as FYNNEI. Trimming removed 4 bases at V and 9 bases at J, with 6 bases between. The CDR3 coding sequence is TGTGCCAGCAGTGCGGACCGGGAGCTGTTTTTT. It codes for CASSADRELFF.

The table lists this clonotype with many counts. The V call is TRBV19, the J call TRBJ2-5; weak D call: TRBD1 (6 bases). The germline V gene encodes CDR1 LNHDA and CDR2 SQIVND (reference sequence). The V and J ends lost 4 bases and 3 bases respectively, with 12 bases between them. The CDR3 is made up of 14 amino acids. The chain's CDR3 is CASSTQGTKETQYF. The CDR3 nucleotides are TGTGCCAGTAGTACTCAGGGGACGAAAGAGACCCAGTACTTC.

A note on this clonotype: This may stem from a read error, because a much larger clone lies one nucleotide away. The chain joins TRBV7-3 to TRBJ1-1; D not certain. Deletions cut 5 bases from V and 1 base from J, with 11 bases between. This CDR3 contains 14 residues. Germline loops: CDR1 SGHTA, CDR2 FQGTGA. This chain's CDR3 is CASSASRPNTEAFF. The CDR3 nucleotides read TGTGCCAGCAGCGCATCAAGGCCGAACACTGAAGCTTTCTTT.

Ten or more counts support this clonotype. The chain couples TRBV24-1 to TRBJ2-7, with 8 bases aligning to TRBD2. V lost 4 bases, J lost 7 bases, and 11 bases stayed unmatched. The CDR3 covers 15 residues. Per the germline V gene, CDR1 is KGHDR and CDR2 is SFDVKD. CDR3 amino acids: CATSDSGRARKEQYF. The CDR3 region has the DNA TGTGCCACCAGTGACTCCGGGAGGGCCAGAAAGGAGCAGTACTTC.

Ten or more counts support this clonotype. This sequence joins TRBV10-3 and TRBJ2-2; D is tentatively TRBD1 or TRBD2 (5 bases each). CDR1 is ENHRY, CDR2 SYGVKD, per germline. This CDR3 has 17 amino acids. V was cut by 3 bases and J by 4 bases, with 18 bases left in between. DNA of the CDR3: TGTGCCATCAGTGATGTCGGACGGGGCCCTAGCACCGGGGAGCTGTTTTTT. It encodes CAISDVGRGPSTGELFF.

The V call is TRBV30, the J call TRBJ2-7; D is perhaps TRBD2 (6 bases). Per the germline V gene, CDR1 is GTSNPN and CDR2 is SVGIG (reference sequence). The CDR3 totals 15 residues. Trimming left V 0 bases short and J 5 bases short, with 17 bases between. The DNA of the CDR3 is TGTGCCTGGAGTGTAGGAGGGGCGGGAACCCACGAGCAGTACTTC. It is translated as CAWSVGGAGTHEQYF.

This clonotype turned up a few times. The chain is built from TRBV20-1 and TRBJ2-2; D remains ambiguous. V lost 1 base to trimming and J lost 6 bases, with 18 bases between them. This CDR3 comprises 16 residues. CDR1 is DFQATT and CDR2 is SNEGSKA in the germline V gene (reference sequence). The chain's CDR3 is CSARGGVAQSSGELFF. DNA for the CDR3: TGCAGTGCTAGAGGTGGAGTAGCACAGTCTTCCGGGGAGCTGTTTTTT.

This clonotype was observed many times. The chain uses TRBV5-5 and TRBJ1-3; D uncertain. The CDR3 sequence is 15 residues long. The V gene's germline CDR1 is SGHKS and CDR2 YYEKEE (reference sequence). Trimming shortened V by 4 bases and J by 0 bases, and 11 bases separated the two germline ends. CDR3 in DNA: TGTGCCAGCAGCCCGCTCGGCCACTCTGGAAACACCATATATTTT. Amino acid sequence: CASSPLGHSGNTIYF.

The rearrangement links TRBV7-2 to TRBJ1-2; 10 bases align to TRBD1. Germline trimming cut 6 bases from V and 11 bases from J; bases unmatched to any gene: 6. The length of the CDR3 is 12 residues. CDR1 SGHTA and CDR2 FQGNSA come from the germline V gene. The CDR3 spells CASREDRGKYTF. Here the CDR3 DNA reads TGTGCCAGCAGGGAGGACAGGGGGAAGTACACCTTC.

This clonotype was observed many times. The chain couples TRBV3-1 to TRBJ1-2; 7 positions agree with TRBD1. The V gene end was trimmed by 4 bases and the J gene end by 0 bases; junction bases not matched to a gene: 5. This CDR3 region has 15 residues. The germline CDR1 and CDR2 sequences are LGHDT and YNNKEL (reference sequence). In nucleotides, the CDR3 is TGTGCCAGCAGCCGCGGGACAGAATCTAACTATGGCTACACCTTC. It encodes CASSRGTESNYGYTF.

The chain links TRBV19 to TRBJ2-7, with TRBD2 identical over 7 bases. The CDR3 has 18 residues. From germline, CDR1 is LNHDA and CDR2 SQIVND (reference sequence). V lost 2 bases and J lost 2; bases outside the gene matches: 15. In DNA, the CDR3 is TGTGCCAGTAGTATATTCCCCCGTGGTCTAGCGGAACCCTACGAGCAGTACTTC. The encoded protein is CASSIFPRGLAEPYEQYF.

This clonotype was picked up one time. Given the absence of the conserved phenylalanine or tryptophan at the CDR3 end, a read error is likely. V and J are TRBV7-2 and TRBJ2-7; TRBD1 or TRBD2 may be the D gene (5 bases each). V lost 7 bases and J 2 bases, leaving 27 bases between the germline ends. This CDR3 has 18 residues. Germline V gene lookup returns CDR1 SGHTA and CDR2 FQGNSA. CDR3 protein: CASTHRTYRRGPTYEQYL. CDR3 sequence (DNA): TGTGCCAGCACCCATAGGACATACCGTCGGGGACCTACCTACGAGCAGTACCTC.

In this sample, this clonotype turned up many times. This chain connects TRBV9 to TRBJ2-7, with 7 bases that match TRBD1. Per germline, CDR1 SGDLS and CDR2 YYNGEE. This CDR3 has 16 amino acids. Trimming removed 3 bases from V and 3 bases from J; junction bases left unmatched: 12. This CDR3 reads CASSAAPGTAHYEQYF. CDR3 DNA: TGTGCCAGCAGCGCTGCCCCCGGGACAGCACACTACGAGCAGTACTTC.

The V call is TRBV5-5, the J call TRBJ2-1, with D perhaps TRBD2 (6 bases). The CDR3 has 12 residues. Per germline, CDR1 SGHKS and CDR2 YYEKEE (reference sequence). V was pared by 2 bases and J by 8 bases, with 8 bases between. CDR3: CASSFRLDEQFF. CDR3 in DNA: TGTGCCAGCAGCTTTAGACTAGATGAGCAGTTCTTC.

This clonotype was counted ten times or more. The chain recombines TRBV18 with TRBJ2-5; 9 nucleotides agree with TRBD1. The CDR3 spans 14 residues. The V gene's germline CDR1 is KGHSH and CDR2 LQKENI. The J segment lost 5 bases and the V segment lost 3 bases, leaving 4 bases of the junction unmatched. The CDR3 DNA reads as TGTGCCAGCTCACCGACAGGGGGAGCGGAGACCCAGTACTTC. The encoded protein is CASSPTGGAETQYF. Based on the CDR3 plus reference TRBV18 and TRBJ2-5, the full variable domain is NAGVMQNPRHLVRRRGQEARLRCSPMKGHSHVYWYRQLPEEGLKFMVYLQKENIIDESGMPKERFSAEFPKEGPSILRIQQVVRGDSAAYFCASSPTGGAETQYFGPGTRLLVL.

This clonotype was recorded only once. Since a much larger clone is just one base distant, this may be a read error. Here the CDR3 reads CASGNRGTKAFF. The CDR3 nucleotides read TGTGCCAGCGGCAACAGGGGAACTAAAGCTTTCTTT. The rearrangement links TRBV27 to TRBJ1-1; 7 positions agree with TRBD1. V shed 8 bases and J 9 bases; nucleotides not matched to a gene: 9. This CDR3 is built from 12 residues. CDR1 MNHEY and CDR2 SMNVEV come from the germline V gene (reference sequence).